This T cell receptor (beta chain) was sequenced in a study of T cell repertoires in cytomegalovirus infection. This clonotype was counted only a few times. What it recognizes is unknown. Germline trimming cut 1 base from V and 0 bases from J; bases unmatched to any gene: 4. Germline values: CDR1 MDHEN, CDR2 SYDVKM. The CDR3 totals 16 residues. The study's findings and limits: HLA-C-restricted TCR beta clonotypes specific for CMV led the ex vivo response.

TCRdb analysed the reads with MiXCR anew, one entry per CDR3 protein. The profile shows 510,000 or so distinct CDR3 sequences, roughly 29% of them singletons. The chain has TRBV28 and TRBJ2-7; 9 bases map to TRBD2. The sequence derives from a human donor in good health (CMV status not recorded). Some clones in this sample may be carry-over from other donors' samples. Specimen: PBMCs. CDR3 amino acids: CASSLSRLAVSYEQYF. CDR3 nucleotides: TGTGCCAGCAGTTTATCCCGACTAGCGGTCTCCTACGAGCAGTACTTC.